The clone carrying this T cell receptor (beta chain) has more than one count but fewer than ten. Antigen unknown. These data belong to a study of T cells after yellow fever vaccination. Across the whole study: The SMART-Seq v4 Ultra Low Input method served to prepare the low-cell-number fractions. Study findings and constraints: The booster response re-showed most primary clones: approximately 97% CD4, almost 90% CD8.

In making TCR cDNA, 5'RACE template switching added a universal primer site and UMIs to it. TCRdb used MiXCR to reprocess the 5' RACE reads, holding one entry per CDR3 protein. This table holds fewer than 400,000 distinct CDR3 sequences, about 10% found once. The V segment lost 0 bases and the J segment 8 bases; nucleotides outside the gene matches: 10. Germline values: CDR1 SGHRS, CDR2 YFSETQ. The CDR3 length is 16 residues. The sequence was obtained from a man aged 18-30 years who received the YFV17D yellow fever vaccine. This specimen was CD4+ T cells sorted from PBMCs, taken 45 days after the yellow fever booster vaccination. The chain employs TRBV5-1 and TRBJ2-1; TRBD1 matches at 8 bases. CDR3 protein: CASSLAVAGGSDEQFF. CDR3 DNA sequence: TGCGCCAGCAGCTTGGCCGTTGCAGGGGGCTCGGATGAGCAGTTCTTC.